This T cell receptor (beta chain) was observed in a study of low-dose radiotherapy and immunotherapy resistance in tumors. The overall study: Radiation delivery to Cohort 1 consisted of 0.5 Gy per fraction every 2 weeks, summing to 6.5 Gy.

TRAV- and TRBV-specific primers primed first-strand cDNA, covering alpha and beta chains. It was with a constant-region primer and a V-primer adapter that TCRs were amplified over roughly 19 PCR cycles. TCRdb reprocessed the reads with MiXCR, giving one entry per CDR3 protein. The repertoire consists of tens of thousands of distinct CDR3 sequences, with approximately 22% occurring once and the leading ten covering 9.5% to 15%. CDR1 is SQVTM and CDR2 is ANQGSEA in the germline V gene. Trimming pared 2 bases from V and 4 bases from J, leaving 11 bases between. The CDR3 totals 14 residues. Specified time point: after trial treatment. Specified treatment: LDRT plus nivolumab, ipilimumab, low-dose cyclophosphamide and aspirin (RACIN trial).

The sample was PBMCs, taken after low-dose radiotherapy plus immunotherapy. The sequence came from a female donor with ovarian cancer. The rearrangement joins TRBV29-1 to TRBJ2-2, with TRBD1 as a possible D gene (5 bases). In DNA form, the CDR3 reads TGCAGCGTTGAACAGGGAAGAGGCACCGGGGAGCTGTTTTTT. Its translation: CSVEQGRGTGELFF.